This TCR beta chain was sequenced during a study of control samples from healthy donors and cancer patients (dated by TCRdb to the early 2020s). Note on this clone: The antigen it binds to is not known. It has no much larger one-base neighbor in the sample; base qualities were not kept.

Receptors were amplified or captured by the immunoSEQ multiplex PCR assay. In its TCRdb copy, this immuneACCESS table keeps in-frame sequences only and misses some clones. Where compared with another copy, unresolved V genes explain less than half of these, and the others have no known cause. The sample yields around 150,000 clones; about 90% were counted once. 12% of the sample comes from the top ten. The germline V gene sets CDR1 to SQVTM and CDR2 to ANQGSEA. Inclusive of the bounding cysteine and phenylalanine, the CDR3 is 13 residues long. This entry keeps only the CDR3 DNA: 39 bases, framed from base 1. V was cut back by 6 bases and J by 4 bases, leaving a gap of 15 bases between them.

The sequence was collected from a man under 40 in good health. The rearrangement joined TRBV29-1 to TRBJ2-5; TRBD2 is a weak D gene call, 6 bases matching. Material: blood. CDR3 sequence: CSVSSGGSETQYF. DNA sequence: TGCAGCGTCTCCTCTGGGGGGTCAGAGACCCAGTACTTC.